One sample yielded the 7 T cell receptor beta chains listed below, sequenced in a study of CD8+ T cells in alopecia areata. Investigators isolated RNA and reverse transcribed it into cDNA to act as the sequencing template. Profiling relied on immunoSEQ multiplex PCR, and the TCRdb table lists in-frame clones only, not all of them. The repertoire holds over 110,000 clones, with 45% to 60% as singletons. The source material was CD4+ T cells sorted from blood, sampled at week 0. The receptors shown here come from a human donor with alopecia areata.

This rearrangement joins TRBV28 to TRBJ2-7; D remains ambiguous. Trimming took 8 bases from V and 3 from J, leaving 11 bases between them. CDR1 and CDR2 from the germline V gene are MDHEN and SYDVKM. The CDR3 covers 12 residues. The CDR3: CASAVGRYEQYF. In DNA form, the CDR3 reads TGTGCCAGCGCCGTAGGTCGCTACGAGCAGTACTTC.

This clone has more than one count but fewer than ten. J is TRBJ2-3 and V is TRBV14, with D unresolved. V was trimmed by 1 base and J by 4 bases, leaving 9 bases between them. Germline values: CDR1 SGHDN, CDR2 FVKESK. The length of the CDR3 is 14 residues. The CDR3 bases are TGTGCCAGCAGCCAAGCGCAAGTCCCAGATACGCAGTATTTT. Its translation: CASSQAQVPDTQYF.

The CDR3 sequence: CASAMDRGKAFF. For the CDR3, the DNA is TGTGCTAGTGCCATGGACAGGGGGAAAGCTTTCTTT. The chain recombines TRBV12-5 with TRBJ1-1; 10 positions agree with TRBD1. The CDR3 has 12 amino acids. The V and J ends lost 7 bases and 9 bases, in that order; junction bases with no gene match: 5. CDR1 is LGHNT, CDR2 FRNRAP, per germline.

V and J are TRBV7-2 and TRBJ2-7; D is undetermined. The DNA end lines up better with TRBJ2-5; the J call may be wrong. CDR3 length: 14 residues. CDR1 is SGHTA and CDR2 is FQGNSA in the germline V gene. In DNA form, the CDR3 reads TGTGCCAGCAGCTCCCGCGGCCCGGGAGAGACCCAGTACTTC. This translates into CASSSRGPGETQYF.

J is TRBJ2-7 and V is TRBV5-1; TRBD2 matches at 7 bases. Trimming at V came to 0 bases and at J to 0 bases, leaving 3 bases not matched to a gene. The CDR3 consists of 15 residues. Germline CDR1 and CDR2: SGHRS and YFSETQ. The CDR3 region is CASSLESSGSYEQYF. The CDR3 region has the DNA TGCGCCAGCAGCTTGGAATCTAGCGGCTCCTACGAGCAGTACTTC. The full variable domain, its missing parts supplied by reference TRBV5-1 and TRBJ2-7, is KAGVTQTPRYLIKTRGQQVTLSCSPISGHRSVSWYQQTPGQGLQFLFEYFSETQRNKGNFPGRFSGRQFSNSRSEMNVSTLELGDSALYLCASSLESSGSYEQYFGPGTRLTVT.

The chain links TRBV19 to TRBJ2-3; unclear D gene. Germline V gene lookup returns CDR1 LNHDA and CDR2 SQIVND (reference sequence). The CDR3 sequence is 15 residues long. Trimming shortened V by 5 bases and J by 6 bases, and 18 bases separated the two germline ends. CDR3 sequence: CASSRTAAKLDTQYF. CDR3 nucleotide sequence: TGTGCCAGTAGTCGGACGGCCGCGAAGTTGGATACGCAGTATTTT.

The table lists this clone with a few counts. This rearrangement joins TRBV30 to TRBJ2-3; D call uncertain. Between the trimmed V and J ends, which lost 1 base and 9 bases, there was a span of 11 bases. The CDR3 totals 12 residues. Germline V gives CDR1 GTSNPN, CDR2 SVGIG (reference sequence). The CDR3 sequence: CAWSASPGTQYF. The CDR3 coding sequence is TGTGCCTGGAGTGCCTCCCCCGGAACGCAGTATTTT.